This T cell receptor beta chain was profiled in a study of type 1 and type 2 diabetes patients. Study details: T cells were magnetically sorted from PBMCs as CD4+ or CD8+ subsets.

CDR3 length equals 12 residues. V lost 6 bases to trimming and J lost 1 base, with 5 bases between them. Germline CDR1 and CDR2: LNHNV and YYDKDF (reference sequence). Ten or more counts support this clonotype. Its antigen is not identified. The study's findings and limits: A median of one highly-expanded CD4+ clone, covering 3% to 4.5% of reads, occurred in type 2 diabetes. Type 2 diabetes and control samples shared highly correlated V and J usage, averaging approximately 0.97.

Amplification started from genomic DNA. A primer set of 30 forward and 13 reverse primers amplified the CDR3. In TCRdb, the multiplex PCR reads were re-called with MiXCR into one record per CDR3 protein. Among 280,000 or so distinct CDR3 sequences listed, roughly 48% were seen once. The sample was peripheral blood mononuclear cells (PBMCs). This chain connects TRBV15 to TRBJ2-3; no firm D call. This clonotype originated in a young man with type 2 diabetes. The CDR3 here is CATSQRTDTQYF. CDR3 sequence (DNA): TGTGCCACCAGTCAGCGCACAGATACGCAGTATTTT.